This record looks at one T cell receptor beta chain sequence and its context. This entry belongs to a study of blood T cell repertoires in COVID-19. Study in general: Samples representing acute and convalescent COVID-19 were sourced from the United States, Italy and Spain. Sources were T cells, B-cell-depleted T cells, or PBMCs; the material itself was cDNA or gDNA.

Per the original data handling: Reference gene primer amplification gave nucleated cell count estimates. Clones were sequenced by immunoSEQ multiplex PCR, and TCRdb holds only the in-frame ones, with some missing. The V and J calls and the clone size are those of that table, but D and trimming were determined from the DNA. Seen here are over 200,000 clones, roughly 82% observed once, and the top ten hold approximately 12%. V was clipped by 5 bases and J by 7 bases; unmatched bases: 23. The CDR3 runs 20 residues. Germline V gene data show CDR1 as LNHDA and CDR2 as SQIVND (reference sequence). The specimen sequenced was peripheral blood. The genes are TRBV19 and TRBJ2-1; TRBD2 aligns across 10 bases. The TCR was taken from a woman in her thirties or forties with acute or convalescent COVID-19. The CDR3 is CASSAFTITSGILVSNEQFF. The CDR3 coding sequence is TGTGCCAGTAGTGCTTTTACTATAACTAGCGGGATTCTCGTTTCAAATGAGCAGTTCTTC.